The clone carrying this T cell receptor beta chain was counted between two and nine times. Its antigen remains unknown. Deletions cut 4 bases from V and 4 bases from J, with 15 bases between. The CDR3 runs 15 residues. Germline V gene data show CDR1 as SGHRS and CDR2 as YFSETQ. TCRdb fed the RT-PCR reads into MiXCR, producing one record per CDR3 protein. Of almost 250,000 distinct CDR3 sequences in the sample, 12% were seen once. These data originate in a study of response to subunit inactivated influenza vaccine. Overall study results and limits: Every seasonal influenza vaccination brings in few new T cells, the authors suggested.

Sequencing used non-naive T cells sorted from PBMCs, obtained 14 to 15 days before vaccination. This chain uses TRBV5-1 with TRBJ2-1; D may match TRBD1 or TRBD2 (7 bases each). This receptor was obtained from a man in his forties or fifties who received an inactivated influenza vaccine. The DNA of the CDR3 is TGCGCCAGCAGCCTCCAGGGGGGGCCTTACAATGAGCAGTTCTTC. Protein: CASSLQGGPYNEQFF.